One sample yielded the 21 T cell receptor beta chains listed below, sequenced in a study of cytotoxic CD8 clonotypes in ibrutinib-treated CLL. The protocol was immunoSEQ multiplex PCR, while the TCRdb copy is restricted to in-frame clones and leaves out a portion. In the table there are around 250,000 clones, under 75% of which are singletons. The sample consisted of PBMCs, taken after 24 months of ibrutinib treatment. Receptors originate from a human donor with chronic lymphocytic leukemia.

The chain links TRBV5-4 to TRBJ1-1, with 7 bases lining up with TRBD1. The CDR3 loop spans 14 amino acids. CDR1 and CDR2 from the germline V gene are SGHNT and YYREEE (reference sequence). Losses at the gene ends were 6 bases for V and 3 bases for J; bases not matched to a gene: 8. CDR3 sequence (DNA): TGTGCCAGCACCCGAGAGGGGGCGTACACTGAAGCTTTCTTT. Its translation is CASTREGAYTEAFF.

In its sample, this clone was seen many times. This sequence joins TRBV19 and TRBJ1-1; D perhaps matches TRBD1 (6 bases). V was cut by 6 bases and J by 1 base, with 21 bases left in between. Per germline, CDR1 LNHDA and CDR2 SQIVND (reference sequence). The CDR3 has 17 residues. The DNA for the CDR3 is TGTGCCAGTAGCACCCTGATGCAGGGGTTAACGAACACTGAAGCTTTCTTT. Its translation is CASSTLMQGLTNTEAFF.

The CDR3 protein is CASSLSGSPYEQYF. CDR3 bases: TGTGCCAGCAGTTTATCTGGGTCCCCCTACGAGCAGTACTTC. This chain joins TRBV28 and TRBJ2-7; D unresolved. V was cut by 1 base and J by 2 bases, with 9 bases left in between. CDR1 and CDR2 from the germline V gene are MDHEN and SYDVKM. This CDR3 is built from 14 residues. The variable domain in full, with the rest retrieved from reference TRBV28 and TRBJ2-7, is DVKVTQSSRYLVKRTGEKVFLECVQDMDHENMFWYRQDPGLGLRLIYFSYDVKMKEKGDIPEGYSVSREKKERFSLILESASTNQTSMYLCASSLSGSPYEQYFGPGTRLTVT.

This sequence joins TRBV2 and TRBJ2-5, with D maybe TRBD1 (6 bases). The CDR3 consists of 12 residues. Trimming pared 9 bases from V and 2 bases from J, leaving 10 bases between. Germline CDR1 is SNHLY and CDR2 is FYNNEI. CDR3 coding DNA: TGTGCCAGACCCGGACAGCAAGAGACCCAGTACTTC. Translated: CARPGQQETQYF.

This clone was seen only a few times. The J gene is TRBJ1-5, the V gene TRBV6-5; D possibly corresponds to TRBD1 (6 bases). From germline, CDR1 is MNHEY and CDR2 SVGAGI. This CDR3 has 15 amino acids. Trimming left V 6 bases short and J 1 base short, with 13 bases between. The chain's CDR3 is CASRRGAGSNQPQHF. As DNA, the CDR3 is TGTGCCAGCAGGAGGGGGGCAGGGAGCAATCAGCCCCAGCATTTT.

This chain joins TRBV28 and TRBJ2-7; tentatively, D is TRBD1 (5 bases). The germline CDR1 and CDR2 sequences are MDHEN and SYDVKM. Trimming took 3 bases from V and 2 from J, leaving 8 bases between them. This CDR3 is built from 13 residues. CDR3 DNA sequence: TGTGCCAGCAGTTTGGACATAGCCTACGAGCAGTACTTC. Translated: CASSLDIAYEQYF.

Comments on this clone: The identical CDR3 is also encoded by other nucleotide sequences in the sample. The chain carries TRBV29-1 and TRBJ2-1, with 7 bases fitting TRBD2. After removal of 6 bases from V and 4 bases from J, the junction contained 9 bases not matched to a gene. From germline, CDR1 is SQVTM and CDR2 ANQGSEA. The CDR3 consists of 14 residues. The CDR3 sequence: CSVGRAGVYNEQFF. CDR3 bases: TGCAGCGTGGGACGTGCGGGGGTATACAATGAGCAGTTCTTC.

Comments on this clone: The limits of the CDR3 on the DNA are not certain, so only TCRdb's listed CDR3 is given. The J gene is TRBJ2-7, the V gene TRBV5-1; TRBD1, the table's D call, was not compared with the DNA. Germline CDR1 is SGHRS and CDR2 is YFSETQ. The CDR3 contains 15 residues when both ends are counted. CDR3: CASSVGPGQTYEQYF.

J is TRBJ2-3 and V is TRBV7-2; 9 positions agree with TRBD1. V gave up 5 bases and J gave up 12 bases; unmatched junction bases: 9. Germline CDR1 and CDR2: SGHTA and FQGNSA. CDR3 size: 13 residues. CDR3 amino acids: CASSPRGGQGQYF. CDR3 sequence (DNA): TGTGCCAGCAGCCCGCGTGGGGGACAGGGTCAGTATTTT.

This rearrangement joins TRBV7-3 to TRBJ2-2; 9 nucleotides align to TRBD1. CDR3 length: 18 residues. Germline CDR1 SGHTA, CDR2 FQGTGA. Trimming at V came to 6 bases and at J to 4 bases, leaving 15 bases not matched to a gene. The CDR3 spells CASRQDRGRSYPTGELFF. The CDR3 coding sequence is TGTGCCAGCAGACAGGACAGGGGCCGCTCCTATCCCACCGGGGAGCTGTTTTTT.

The chain combines TRBV30 with TRBJ1-1; D remains ambiguous. The CDR3 consists of 12 residues. Germline CDR1 GTSNPN, CDR2 SVGIG (reference sequence). V lost 0 bases, J lost 8 bases, and 10 bases lay in between. The CDR3 protein is CAWSVGKGEAFF. The CDR3 bases are TGTGCCTGGAGTGTGGGTAAAGGGGAAGCTTTCTTT.

The V gene is TRBV7-9, the J gene TRBJ1-2; D might be TRBD1 (5 bases). The V gene lost 4 bases and the J gene lost 6 bases, with 15 bases spanning the gap. Germline loops: CDR1 SEHNR, CDR2 FQNEAQ (reference sequence). The CDR3 has 14 amino acids. The CDR3 loop is CASSYKIQGNGYTF. CDR3 coding DNA: TGTGCCAGCAGCTACAAAATCCAGGGCAATGGCTACACCTTC.

Worth noting for this clone: Other DNA sequences within the sample encode an identical CDR3. J is TRBJ1-2 and V is TRBV2, with 7 bases matching TRBD1. This CDR3 is 13 amino acids long. Germline CDR1 SNHLY, CDR2 FYNNEI. V lost 4 bases to trimming and J lost 3 bases; unmatched junction nucleotides: 2. CDR3 loop: CASSGQGDYGYTF. As DNA, the CDR3 is TGTGCCAGCAGTGGACAGGGTGACTATGGCTACACCTTC.

This chain uses TRBV29-1 with TRBJ2-2; 10 bases match TRBD2. This CDR3 spans 17 amino acids. The germline CDR1 and CDR2 sequences are SQVTM and ANQGSEA. Trimming removed 7 bases from V and 0 bases from J; junction bases left unmatched: 11. CDR3 nucleotides: TGCAGCGCCACGCCGGGACTAGCGCGCCCGAACACCGGGGAGCTGTTTTTT. It encodes CSATPGLARPNTGELFF.

The rearrangement uses TRBV5-1 and TRBJ2-7; D is unresolved. The germline gives CDR1 SGHRS, CDR2 YFSETQ. This CDR3 region has 10 residues. Deletions cut 0 bases from V and 5 bases from J, with 0 bases between. The CDR3 nucleotides are TGCGCCAGCAGCTTGGACGAGCAGTACTTC. It encodes CASSLDEQYF.

This clone was seen a handful of times. This chain connects TRBV30 to TRBJ2-1; 8 nucleotides agree with TRBD2. J gave up 6 bases and V 2 bases, and 9 bases lay outside the gene matches. CDR1 GTSNPN and CDR2 SVGIG come from the germline V gene (reference sequence). CDR3 length: 15 amino acids. The CDR3 protein is CAWSRGGDVANEQFF. The DNA of the CDR3 is TGTGCCTGGAGTCGGGGGGGCGACGTGGCCAATGAGCAGTTCTTC.

The chain combines TRBV7-9 with TRBJ1-1; 7 nucleotides agree with TRBD1. Germline CDR1 SEHNR, CDR2 FQNEAQ (reference sequence). The CDR3 contains 14 residues. Trimming removed 5 bases from V and 2 bases from J; junction bases left unmatched: 5. CDR3 nucleotides: TGTGCCAGCAGCCCCGGGACAGAAAACACTGAAGCTTTCTTT. Protein product: CASSPGTENTEAFF.

The chain joins TRBV5-1 to TRBJ2-3; D gene ambiguous. Trimming cost V 0 bases and J 4 bases, with 9 bases left between them. The CDR3 has 14 amino acids. The germline gives CDR1 SGHRS, CDR2 YFSETQ. The CDR3 sequence is CASSLVLVADTQYF. Written as DNA, the CDR3 is TGCGCCAGCAGCTTGGTACTGGTAGCAGATACGCAGTATTTT.

The chain links TRBV27 to TRBJ2-6; 7 nucleotides agree with TRBD1. The CDR3 loop spans 18 amino acids. The trim removed 8 bases at V and 0 bases at J, leaving 13 bases unmatched. CDR1 and CDR2 from the germline V gene are MNHEY and SMNVEV (reference sequence). This chain's CDR3 is CASGHDRAVGSGANVLTF. Here the CDR3 DNA reads TGTGCCAGCGGACACGACAGGGCGGTGGGCTCTGGGGCCAACGTCCTGACTTTC.

The chain employs TRBV29-1 and TRBJ2-7; 13 bases fit TRBD2. V shed 7 bases and J 4 bases; nucleotides not matched to a gene: 4. The CDR3 has 13 amino acids. Germline CDR1 reads SQVTM; CDR2 reads ANQGSEA. In nucleotides, the CDR3 is TGCAGCGCAAGGACTAGCGGGAGTTACGAGCAGTACTTC. Translating it yields CSARTSGSYEQYF.

This CDR3 is CASSVETAGIGDTQYF. CDR3 nucleotides: TGTGCCAGCAGCGTAGAGACAGCAGGTATTGGAGATACGCAGTATTTT. J is TRBJ2-3 and V is TRBV9; the D gene is possibly TRBD1 (5 bases). V lost 0 bases and J lost 5, with 16 bases in between. The CDR3 runs to 16 residues. The germline V gene has CDR1 SGDLS and CDR2 YYNGEE.